The 16 T cell receptor beta chains listed next were all sequenced from one sample in a study of cytomegalovirus exposure and HLA in healthy donors. Primers for the PCR totalled 60 Vbeta and 13 Jbeta. Clones were sequenced by immunoSEQ multiplex PCR, and TCRdb holds only the in-frame ones, with some missing. The sample includes around 170,000 clones, approximately 73% seen only once; the top ten take around 2.3%. The sequenced material came from PBMCs. The receptors originated from a woman between 25 and 40 years old in good health and CMV-seropositive.

V and J are TRBV5-1 and TRBJ1-4; D remains ambiguous. This CDR3 is built from 13 residues. The germline V gene encodes CDR1 SGHRS and CDR2 YFSETQ. V was pared by 7 bases and J by 8 bases, with 15 bases between. The CDR3 DNA reads TGCGCCAGCTCGATCGAAGGAGGGGAAAAACTGTTTTTT. Residues: CASSIEGGEKLFF. Full variable domain (rest looked up from reference TRBV5-1 and TRBJ1-4): KAGVTQTPRYLIKTRGQQVTLSCSPISGHRSVSWYQQTPGQGLQFLFEYFSETQRNKGNFPGRFSGRQFSNSRSEMNVSTLELGDSALYLCASSIEGGEKLFFGSGTQLSVL.

This clone was seen a single time. Germline and junction disagree at one end, which may indicate a read error. This sequence joins TRBV5-1 and TRBJ2-5; the D gene is possibly TRBD1 (6 bases). The CDR3 contains 13 residues. Germline assignment: CDR1 SGHRS and CDR2 YFSETQ. CDR3 coding DNA: TGCGCTTCCCGAACAGGGCCAAGAGAGGCCCAGTACTTC. Protein: CASRTGPREAQYF.

The chain couples TRBV6-5 to TRBJ1-4, with a possible D match to TRBD1 (5 bases). The CDR3 is 14 amino acids. CDR1 and CDR2 (germline): MNHEY, SVGAGI. Between the trimmed V and J ends, which lost 2 bases and 11 bases, there was a span of 15 bases. This chain's CDR3 is CASSYRGGLGKLFF. CDR3 coding DNA: TGTGCCAGCAGTTACCGCGGGGGTTTGGGTAAACTGTTTTTT.

The chain joins TRBV4-2 to TRBJ1-5, with 7 bases aligning to TRBD1. The CDR3 has 15 amino acids. The V gene's germline CDR1 is LGHNA and CDR2 YNFKEQ. The J segment lost 5 bases and the V segment lost 0 bases, leaving 4 bases of the junction unmatched. DNA for the CDR3: TGTGCCAGCAGCCAAGATGGACAGGCGCATCAGCCCCAGCATTTT. Protein: CASSQDGQAHQPQHF.

The table lists this clone with a few counts. The chain joins TRBV19 to TRBJ2-5, with 10 bases identical to TRBD2. J lost 0 bases, V lost 5 bases, and 3 bases had no gene match. CDR3 size: 15 residues. Germline V gene sequence: CDR1 LNHDA, CDR2 SQIVND (reference sequence). The DNA for the CDR3 is TGTGCCAGTAGTCCTAGCGGGGGAGACCAAGAGACCCAGTACTTC. This codes for CASSPSGGDQETQYF.

CDR3 region: CASSEYDSNNQPQHF. The CDR3 DNA is TGTGCCAGCAGTGAATATGACAGTAACAATCAGCCCCAGCATTTT. The chain has TRBV25-1 and TRBJ1-5; D perhaps matches TRBD1 (5 bases). The CDR3 sequence is 15 residues long. V lost 0 bases to trimming and J lost 3 bases, with 9 bases between them. Germline values: CDR1 MGHDK, CDR2 SYGVNS.

V gene TRBV10-1 combines with J gene TRBJ2-7; 8 bases line up with TRBD2. Germline V gene data show CDR1 as WNHNN and CDR2 as SYGVQD (reference sequence). The V and J ends lost 4 bases and 2 bases, in that order; junction bases with no gene match: 7. This CDR3 is built from 15 residues. The CDR3 region is CASSGTGTSPYEQYF. In DNA form, the CDR3 reads TGCGCCAGCAGTGGAACCGGGACTAGTCCCTACGAGCAGTACTTC.

V usage is TRBV19 and J usage is TRBJ1-2; tentatively, D is TRBD1 (5 bases). The germline V and J ends were trimmed by 5 bases and 6 bases, with 16 bases remaining between them. Germline CDR1 LNHDA, CDR2 SQIVND (reference sequence). CDR3 length: 14 residues. The CDR3 sequence is CASSPRGGGDGYTF. CDR3 coding DNA: TGTGCCAGTAGTCCTCGGGGCGGGGGTGATGGCTACACCTTC.

This clone was picked up a small number of times. V gene TRBV5-6 combines with J gene TRBJ1-6, with 8 bases lining up with TRBD1. The J segment lost 7 bases and the V segment lost 4 bases, leaving 7 bases of the junction unmatched. The CDR3 has 15 residues. CDR1 is SGHDT, CDR2 YYEEEE, per germline. CDR3 loop: CASSRGPGGNSPLHF. The DNA of the CDR3 is TGTGCCAGCAGCCGTGGCCCAGGGGGCAATTCACCCCTCCACTTT.

The chain carries TRBV19 and TRBJ2-1; D remains ambiguous. The CDR3 consists of 11 residues. The germline V gene encodes CDR1 LNHDA and CDR2 SQIVND (reference sequence). Trimming left V 0 bases short and J 15 bases short, with 9 bases between. The CDR3, as DNA: TGTGCCAGTAGTATAGATCGTCGGTTGTTCTTC. This gives the protein CASSIDRRLFF.

V gene TRBV2 combines with J gene TRBJ1-6; the D is unclear. This CDR3 contains 15 residues. Trimming took off 3 bases at V and 3 bases at J, with 9 bases between the two ends. The germline V gene has CDR1 SNHLY and CDR2 FYNNEI. CDR3 nucleotides: TGTGCCAGCAGTGAGTCTAGTGTCTATAATTCACCCCTCCACTTT. It codes for CASSESSVYNSPLHF.

This chain uses TRBV7-2 with TRBJ2-5; D is possibly TRBD2 (5 bases). The length of the CDR3 is 14 residues. Trimming pared 2 bases from V and 7 bases from J, leaving 14 bases between. Looked up from germline, CDR1 is SGHTA and CDR2 is FQGNSA. CDR3 DNA sequence: TGTGCCAGCAGCTTATTCGGGATTGAGGGGACCCAGTACTTC. Its translation is CASSLFGIEGTQYF.

The chain joins TRBV7-9 to TRBJ1-4; no reliable D call. V dropped 10 bases and J dropped 0 bases, with 12 bases sitting between them. The CDR3 totals 14 residues. CDR1 is SEHNR and CDR2 is FQNEAQ in the germline V gene (reference sequence). The CDR3 region has the DNA TGTGCCACCACGCCGGTTGCAACTAATGAAAAACTGTTTTTT. Its protein product is CATTPVATNEKLFF.

The chain recombines TRBV6-5 with TRBJ1-6, with 9 bases that match TRBD1. V trimming: 3 bases; J trimming: 9 bases; junction bases outside the gene matches: 6. CDR3 length: 15 residues. Germline assignment: CDR1 MNHEY and CDR2 SVGAGI. For the CDR3, the DNA is TGTGCCAGCAGTTATTGGGGACAGGGAGGTTCACCCCTCCACTTT. Translated, it gives CASSYWGQGGSPLHF.

This clone was counted a few times. This sequence joins TRBV7-8 and TRBJ2-1; TRBD2 matches at 9 bases. The ends lost 1 base at V and 10 bases at J; junction bases unmatched: 8. Germline V gene sequence: CDR1 SGHVS, CDR2 FQNEAQ. The CDR3 spans 15 residues. Written as DNA, the CDR3 is TGTGCCAGCAGCTTAGTCGATAGCCTAGCGGGGGAGCAGTTCTTC. This sequence encodes CASSLVDSLAGEQFF.

The count of this clone is one. The rearrangement links TRBV7-9 to TRBJ2-7, with D perhaps matching TRBD1 (6 bases). The CDR3 is made up of 14 amino acids. CDR1 and CDR2 from the germline V gene are SEHNR and FQNEAQ (reference sequence). Trimming left V 4 bases short and J 0 bases short, with 10 bases between. CDR3 coding DNA: TGTGCCAGCAGCTACAGGGTCGACTCCTACGAGCAGTACTTC. Its translation is CASSYRVDSYEQYF. The full variable domain, rest sourced from reference TRBV7-9 and TRBJ2-7, is DTGVSQNPRHKITKRGQNVTFRCDPISEHNRLYWYRQTLGQGPEFLTYFQNEAQLEKSRLLSDRFSAERPKGSFSTLEIQRTEQGDSAMYLCASSYRVDSYEQYFGPGTRLTVT.